Below, 21 T cell receptor beta chains from the same sample are listed, as sequenced in a study of blood T cell repertoires in COVID-19 (dated by TCRdb to the early 2020s). Library generation was performed with the immunoSEQ multiplex PCR assay. TCRdb carries this immuneACCESS record with in-frame sequences only. Its versions omit some clonotypes, under half of them owing to an unresolved V gene in the studies checked, with the rest unexplained. Recorded for this sample are around 30,000 clones; around 87% of them occurred a single time. The top ten clones comprise roughly a tenth of the sample. Input material: peripheral blood. These receptors all come from a man aged 60 to 69 with acute or convalescent COVID-19.

J is TRBJ1-1 and V is TRBV18; D is uncertain. Trimming left V 1 base short and J 4 bases short, with 10 bases between. CDR3 length: 14 residues. From germline, CDR1 is KGHSH and CDR2 LQKENI. The CDR3, as DNA: TGTGCCAGCTCACCACAGGGAGCGGGCACTGAAGCTTTCTTT. Protein product: CASSPQGAGTEAFF. Drawing the rest from reference TRBV18 and TRBJ1-1, the complete variable domain is NAGVMQNPRHLVRRRGQEARLRCSPMKGHSHVYWYRQLPEEGLKFMVYLQKENIIDESGMPKERFSAEFPKEGPSILRIQQVVRGDSAAYFCASSPQGAGTEAFFGQGTRLTVV.

The chain links TRBV7-9 to TRBJ2-7, with TRBD2 as a possible D gene (7 bases). From germline, CDR1 is SEHNR and CDR2 FQNEAQ (reference sequence). The CDR3 spans 14 residues. Trimming left V 5 bases short and J 3 bases short, with 14 bases between. The CDR3 here is CASSKGGEVYEQYF. CDR3 nucleotides: TGTGCCAGCAGCAAGGGGGGGGAGGTCTACGAGCAGTACTTC.

The CDR3 coding sequence is TGTGCCAGCAGCCAAGGTCCGACTAGCGGGGGGCGCGTCGGGGAGCTGTTTTTT. Translating it yields CASSQGPTSGGRVGELFF. The rearrangement links TRBV3-1 (or the pseudogene TRBV3-2) to TRBJ2-2, with 13 bases that match TRBD2. V was pared by 1 base and J by 7 bases, with 9 bases of the junction left unmatched. The CDR3 covers 18 residues. Germline V gene sequence: CDR1 LGHDT, CDR2 YNNKEL (reference sequence).

The chain recombines TRBV6-5 with TRBJ2-7; D possibly corresponds to TRBD2 (7 bases). The germline V gene encodes CDR1 MNHEY and CDR2 SVGAGI. The CDR3 has 15 residues. Between the trimmed V and J ends, which lost 6 bases and 2 bases, there was a span of 17 bases. Here the CDR3 DNA reads TGTGCCAGCAGCCCAAGGGGGGGGAAGCCCTACGAGCAGTACTTC. Its translation: CASSPRGGKPYEQYF.

CDR3 DNA sequence: TGTGCCAGCAGCCCATCTGGTAGAGATACGCAGTATTTT. Translated: CASSPSGRDTQYF. The rearrangement links TRBV28 to TRBJ2-3; D not resolved. This CDR3 has 13 residues. Deletions cut 6 bases from V and 5 bases from J, with 12 bases between. Germline V gives CDR1 MDHEN, CDR2 SYDVKM.

The chain links TRBV18 to TRBJ1-1, with D possibly TRBD1 on 5 matching bases. V was shortened by 4 bases and J by 1 base, with 7 bases between the two germline ends. Germline V gene data show CDR1 as KGHSH and CDR2 as LQKENI. The CDR3 length is 13 residues. Here the CDR3 reads CASSLQENTEAFF. In DNA form, the CDR3 reads TGTGCCAGCTCACTACAGGAGAACACTGAAGCTTTCTTT.

V is TRBV4-2 and J is TRBJ1-4, with D maybe TRBD1 (6 bases). Deletions cut 0 bases from V and 7 bases from J, with 15 bases between. Germline-derived CDR1 and CDR2 are LGHNA and YNFKEQ. The CDR3 covers 16 residues. DNA of the CDR3: TGTGCCAGCAGCCAAGAATCGAGACAGGCTACTGAAAAACTGTTTTTT. Translation: CASSQESRQATEKLFF.

The gene calls are TRBV28 and TRBJ1-2; the match to TRBD1 covers 10 bases. The length of the CDR3 is 14 residues. Germline V gene sequence: CDR1 MDHEN, CDR2 SYDVKM. V was pared by 5 bases and J by 6 bases, with 6 bases of the junction left unmatched. The CDR3 DNA sequence: TGTGCCAGCAGTCCCGGGACAGGGGCAGATGGCTACACCTTC. Amino acids: CASSPGTGADGYTF.

The chain recombines TRBV3-1 (or the pseudogene TRBV3-2) with TRBJ2-7, with 7 bases aligning to TRBD1. The CDR3 is 14 residues long. Losses at the gene ends were 7 bases for V and 0 bases for J; bases not matched to a gene: 6. CDR1 is LGHDT, CDR2 YNNKEL, per germline (reference sequence). DNA of the CDR3: TGTGCCAGCAACTCCGGGACAGCCTCCTACGAGCAGTACTTC. This codes for CASNSGTASYEQYF.

This clone was detected once. The chain uses TRBV5-1 and TRBJ1-1; TRBD1 is a possible D gene (6 bases). V was trimmed by 6 bases and J by 0 bases, leaving 9 bases between them. Germline V gene data show CDR1 as SGHRS and CDR2 as YFSETQ. This CDR3 is built from 13 residues. The CDR3 reads CASTRDMNTEAFF. The CDR3 DNA sequence: TGCGCCAGCACTCGGGACATGAACACTGAAGCTTTCTTT. The variable domain in full, completed from reference TRBV5-1 and TRBJ1-1, reads KAGVTQTPRYLIKTRGQQVTLSCSPISGHRSVSWYQQTPGQGLQFLFEYFSETQRNKGNFPGRFSGRQFSNSRSEMNVSTLELGDSALYLCASTRDMNTEAFFGQGTRLTVV.

V gene TRBV21-1 combines with J gene TRBJ1-5; the table's TRBD1 call for D was not verified on the DNA. TRBV21-1 is a pseudogene. The length of the CDR3 is 19 residues. CDR3 protein: CASSNRGQGALYSNQPQHF. The CDR3 nucleotides read TGTGCCAGCAGCAATAGGGGACAGGGGGCTCTGTATAGCAATCAGCCCCAGCATTTT.

The gene calls are TRBV7-9 and TRBJ1-1; weak D call: TRBD1 (5 bases). CDR3 length equals 13 residues. Trimming stripped 4 bases from V and 2 bases from J, with 8 bases between. Germline CDR1 is SEHNR and CDR2 is FQNEAQ (reference sequence). CDR3 bases: TGTGCCAGCAGCTCGGGGGAAAACACTGAAGCTTTCTTT. Amino acids: CASSSGENTEAFF.

This clone was counted a few times. The chain uses TRBV14 and TRBJ1-3; TRBD1 agrees at 9 bases. V gave up 3 bases and J gave up 4 bases; unmatched junction bases: 13. Germline CDR1 SGHDN, CDR2 FVKESK. This CDR3 spans 18 amino acids. This chain's CDR3 is CASSQNTPGQGYGNTIYF. The CDR3, as DNA: TGTGCCAGCAGCCAGAACACGCCGGGACAGGGTTACGGAAACACCATATATTTT.

This sequence joins TRBV9 and TRBJ2-7, with TRBD2 identical over 14 bases. V lost 2 bases, J lost 4 bases, and 2 bases stayed unmatched. CDR3 length equals 15 residues. The germline V gene has CDR1 SGDLS and CDR2 YYNGEE. The CDR3 loop is CASSVGLAGVYEQYF. The CDR3 DNA follows: TGTGCCAGCAGCGTGGGACTAGCGGGAGTGTACGAGCAGTACTTC.

This clone was picked up one time. J is TRBJ2-3 and V is TRBV11-3; TRBD1 might be the D (6 bases). Trimming removed 0 bases at V and 5 bases at J, with 12 bases between. This CDR3 contains 15 residues. Germline-derived CDR1 and CDR2 are SGHNT and YENEEA. The DNA for the CDR3 is TGTGCCAGCAGCTTAGATGGGCAGGGGAGAGATACGCAGTATTTT. Translation: CASSLDGQGRDTQYF.

The rearrangement joins TRBV5-1 to TRBJ2-7; tentative D call: TRBD1 (6 bases). Trimming removed 4 bases at V and 1 base at J, with 15 bases between. Per germline, CDR1 SGHRS and CDR2 YFSETQ. The CDR3 totals 15 residues. The DNA for the CDR3 is TGCGCCAGCAGCGAAAAACAGGGAAGATCCTACGAGCAGTACTTC. It specifies CASSEKQGRSYEQYF.

The rearrangement links TRBV6-6 to TRBJ2-5; TRBD2 aligns across 10 bases. J was trimmed by 4 bases and V by 5 bases; bases with no gene match: 16. The V gene's germline CDR1 is MNHNY and CDR2 SVGAGI (reference sequence). This CDR3 is built from 18 residues. The CDR3 region has the DNA TGTGCCAGCAGTCCGGACAGGGTGGTAGCGGGAGGAGGAGAGACCCAGTACTTC. It codes for CASSPDRVVAGGGETQYF.

The chain links TRBV29-1 to TRBJ2-4; tentative D call: TRBD2 (5 bases). The germline V gene has CDR1 SQVTM and CDR2 ANQGSEA. The CDR3 loop spans 13 amino acids. Trimming removed 3 bases from V and 2 bases from J, with 8 bases in between. Here the CDR3 reads CSVEEATKNIQYF. Written as DNA, the CDR3 is TGCAGCGTTGAGGAGGCCACCAAAAACATTCAGTACTTC.

This clone was seen a few times. The V and J genes are TRBV5-1 and TRBJ2-7, with TRBD2 matching 9 bases. CDR3 length equals 15 residues. V lost 0 bases to trimming and J lost 3 bases; unmatched junction nucleotides: 4. The germline V gene has CDR1 SGHRS and CDR2 YFSETQ. The CDR3 sequence is CASSLESSGSYEQYF. The CDR3 DNA reads TGCGCCAGCAGCTTGGAGAGTAGCGGGAGCTACGAGCAGTACTTC.

V and J are TRBV3-1 (or the pseudogene TRBV3-2) and TRBJ1-4; D call uncertain. CDR3 length: 16 residues. Trimming cost V 1 base and J 6 bases, with 15 bases left between them. The germline CDR1 and CDR2 sequences are LGHDT and YNNKEL (reference sequence). The CDR3 spells CASSQGARRFDEKLFF. The CDR3 DNA reads as TGTGCCAGCAGCCAAGGAGCTCGTCGCTTCGATGAAAAACTGTTTTTT.

V usage is TRBV28 and J usage is TRBJ1-5, with TRBD1 matching 9 bases. Trimming at V came to 7 bases and at J to 7 bases, leaving 8 bases not matched to a gene. Germline V gene lookup returns CDR1 MDHEN and CDR2 SYDVKM. The CDR3 spans 14 residues. The CDR3 spells CASTLGTGSQPQHF. CDR3 nucleotide sequence: TGTGCCAGCACTCTCGGGACAGGGTCCCAGCCCCAGCATTTT.